This T cell receptor (beta chain) came from a study of T cells after yellow fever vaccination (dated by TCRdb to between 2019 and 2020). Notes on the research overall: Libraries from fractions with low cell numbers were prepared with the SMART-Seq v4 Ultra Low Input RNA kit. Blood was collected at multiple timepoints before and after primary and secondary immunization, and bulk PBMC replicates and cell subsets were isolated. To follow T-cell clones before and after both primary and booster YFV17D yellow fever vaccination, bulk TCR alpha and beta repertoires underwent longitudinal sequencing. Two healthy male donors, one aged 18 to 29 and one aged 30 to 40 years, were included in the cohort.

Overall results and qualifications from the work: FACS-sorted repertoires could contain abundant contaminating clonotypes from the bulk population, so computational filtering was required. A small share of clonotypes was detected in both CD4 and CD8 compartments, with the overlap likely arising from convergent recombination. After the booster, most of the clones that had expanded following primary vaccination were detected again (almost 98% of CD4 and around 87% of CD8), which suggests that memory was broadly maintained. Because the study included only a couple of donors, the extent to which the findings can be generalized is limited. Compared with the primary T-cell response, the secondary T-cell response was faster but weaker, reaching its peak on day 5 rather than on day 15.

The CDR3, from cysteine to phenylalanine, totals 15 residues. Only CDR3 DNA is held: 45 bases, read in frame from base 1. The germline V gene gives CDR1 as SGHRS and CDR2 as YFSETQ. The junction shows trimming of 4 bases on V and 7 bases on J, plus 15 bases between the germline ends. TCR cDNA was synthesized by 5'RACE template switching, which introduced a universal primer site and unique molecular identifiers. Priming of cDNA synthesis was performed from both the TCR alpha and TCR beta constant segments. Library amplification involved two PCR steps, and the second step added sample barcodes and sequencing adapters. Libraries were sequenced on Illumina HiSeq 2500 (2x100 bp) or NovaSeq (2x150 bp). The original methods were these. Demultiplexing of reads and collapsing into UMI consensus sequences were performed with MIGEC, and V(D)J alignment was carried out with MiXCR. Using edgeR on replicate PBMC samples, clonotypes were called vaccine-responding if FDR was below 0.01 and the log2 fold change was above 5 up to day 15. Each bulk clonotype was labeled CD4 or CD8 based on which sequenced repertoire, CD4 or CD8, contained the clonotype at higher abundance. Using fastp trimming at Q25 and MiXCR clonotype assembly, TCRdb reanalyzed the public sequencing data and kept in-frame beta chains. Entries that share a CDR3 protein sequence are merged under the most common genes and DNA. These V and J calls derive from TCRdb rather than the authors' analysis. Counted in this sample were 620,000 or so distinct CDR3 sequences; roughly 17% of them appeared once. The biggest ten clones account for about 18% of the sample.

Read against the paper, the sample's treatment or condition label means: live attenuated yellow fever vaccine strain. Two biological replicates of bulk PBMCs were collected at each blood-draw timepoint. A standard Ficoll-Paque protocol was used to isolate PBMCs from peripheral blood. RNA was extracted with TriZol from bulk PBMCs, CD4 and CD8 fractions, and dextramer-positive and dextramer-negative fractions. On this clonotype itself: No cognate antigen has been identified for it. Base-call qualities are not available, and no considerably larger clone is one nucleotide away.

The source material was PBMCs, sampled 5 days after the first yellow fever vaccination. The receptor comes from a man between 18 and 35 years old who received the YFV17D yellow fever vaccine. Here the chain combines TRBV5-1 and TRBJ1-6, and TRBD1 may be the D gene, going by 5 matching bases. The DNA sequence reads TGCGCCAGCAGCCCGGCGGGGGGAAACAATTCACCCCTCCACTTT. This is translated as CASSPAGGNNSPLHF. Here the CDR3 is joined to the reference TRBV5-1 and TRBJ1-6 genes, and the full variable domain is: KAGVTQTPRYLIKTRGQQVTLSCSPISGHRSVSWYQQTPGQGLQFLFEYFSETQRNKGNFPGRFSGRQFSNSRSEMNVSTLELGDSALYLCASSPAGGNNSPLHFGNGTRLTVT.